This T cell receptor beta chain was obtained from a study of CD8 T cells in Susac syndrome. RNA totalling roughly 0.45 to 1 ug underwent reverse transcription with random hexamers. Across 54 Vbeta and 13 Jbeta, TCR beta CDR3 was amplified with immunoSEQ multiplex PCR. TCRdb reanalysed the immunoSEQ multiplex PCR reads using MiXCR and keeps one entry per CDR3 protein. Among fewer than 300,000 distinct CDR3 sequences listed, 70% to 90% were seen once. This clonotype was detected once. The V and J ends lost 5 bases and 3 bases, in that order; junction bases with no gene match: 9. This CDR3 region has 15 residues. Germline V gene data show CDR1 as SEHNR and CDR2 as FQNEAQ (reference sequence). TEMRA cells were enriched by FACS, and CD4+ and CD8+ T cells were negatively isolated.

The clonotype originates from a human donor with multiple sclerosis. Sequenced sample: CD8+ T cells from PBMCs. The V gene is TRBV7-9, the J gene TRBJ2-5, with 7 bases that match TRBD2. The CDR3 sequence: CASSTPLAGEETQYF. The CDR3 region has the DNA TGTGCCAGCAGCACCCCCTTGGCGGGAGAAGAGACCCAGTACTTC.